The 11 T cell receptor beta chains below were found in one sample sequenced in a study of a mutant IDH1 vaccine in newly diagnosed glioma. The antigens of these receptors remain unknown. The repertoire was sequenced with immunoSEQ multiplex PCR; TCRdb's copy has only in-frame clones and lacks some. In the table there are fewer than 90,000 clones, 84% of which are singletons. Time point: week 35, safety follow-up. Vaccination used 300 ug of mutant IDH1 20-mer peptide per dose, with topical imiquimod. The source was PBMCs, collected from a glioma patient whose treatment included an IDH1 peptide vaccine. Receptors were obtained from a man between 18 and 29 years old with glioma.

The CDR3, as DNA: TGTGCCAGCAGCTTAGGTAGGGGGGGACGGGGCACTGAAGCTTTCTTT. Amino acids: CASSLGRGGRGTEAFF. The V call is TRBV7-9, the J call TRBJ1-1; a possible D gene is TRBD1 (6 bases). Germline CDR1 and CDR2: SEHNR and FQNEAQ (reference sequence). The CDR3 has 16 amino acids. Trimming left V 1 base short and J 4 bases short, with 16 bases between.

V and J are TRBV30 and TRBJ1-4; 7 bases map to TRBD1. Trimming took 0 bases from V and 8 from J; bases not matched to a gene: 6. CDR3 size: 14 residues. Per the germline V gene, CDR1 is GTSNPN and CDR2 is SVGIG (reference sequence). The DNA of the CDR3 is TGTGCCTGGAGTGTAGGCACAGGGGAAGAAAAACTGTTTTTT. It encodes CAWSVGTGEEKLFF. Full variable domain (missing parts from reference TRBV30 and TRBJ1-4): SQTIHQWPATLVQPVGSPLSLECTVEGTSNPNLYWYRQAAGRGLQLLFYSVGIGQISSEVPQNLSASRPQDRQFILSSKKLLLSDSGFYLCAWSVGTGEEKLFFGSGTQLSVL.

This chain connects TRBV12-5 to TRBJ1-1, with D unresolved. In germline, CDR1 is LGHNT, CDR2 FRNRAP. The V end was cut by 5 bases, the J end by 0 bases, with 22 bases between. The CDR3 sequence is 18 residues long. CDR3 bases: TGTGCTAGTGGTGCGGGTAACGGGGTAAGGTTAATGAACACTGAAGCTTTCTTT. The encoded protein is CASGAGNGVRLMNTEAFF.

The chain is built from TRBV7-2 and TRBJ2-7, with D unclear. Germline V lookup: CDR1 SGHTA, CDR2 FQGNSA. The CDR3 contains 15 residues. V lost 3 bases and J 1 base, leaving 13 bases between the germline ends. CDR3 sequence: CASSFRNSESYEQYF. In DNA, the CDR3 is TGTGCCAGCAGCTTTAGGAACTCGGAATCCTACGAGCAGTACTTC.

The J gene is TRBJ1-2, the V gene TRBV21-1. TRBV21-1 is recorded as a pseudogene. CDR3 size: 17 residues. CDR3 sequence reads: CASSKRLLDPSNYGYTF. The CDR3 coding sequence is TGTGCCAGCAGCAAAAGGCTCCTCGACCCCTCTAACTATGGCTACACCTTC.

This clone was counted only a few times. Other DNA sequences within the sample encode an identical CDR3. The chain employs TRBV6-5 and TRBJ1-1; 7 positions agree with TRBD1. Germline trimming cut 8 bases from V and 0 bases from J; bases unmatched to any gene: 3. Germline CDR1 MNHEY, CDR2 SVGAGI. The CDR3 length is 13 residues. The CDR3 spells CASYRGMNTEAFF. Here the CDR3 DNA reads TGTGCCAGCTACAGGGGTATGAACACTGAAGCTTTCTTT.

This clone was recorded only once. J is TRBJ1-2 and V is TRBV6-5; the match to TRBD1 covers 7 bases. CDR1 is MNHEY, CDR2 SVGAGI, per germline. The CDR3 is made up of 15 amino acids. V lost 2 bases to trimming and J lost 2 bases; unmatched junction nucleotides: 5. Written as DNA, the CDR3 is TGTGCCAGCAGTTACGATAGGGGGCGCAACTATGGCTACACCTTC. Encoded protein: CASSYDRGRNYGYTF.

V usage is TRBV5-6 and J usage is TRBJ2-7, with TRBD2 matching over 10 bases. Trimming took 0 bases from V and 2 from J; bases not matched to a gene: 5. The CDR3 is 16 amino acids. The germline CDR1 and CDR2 sequences are SGHDT and YYEEEE. Written as DNA, the CDR3 is TGTGCCAGCAGCTTGGGTAGCGGGAGGACCCCCTACGAGCAGTACTTC. This sequence encodes CASSLGSGRTPYEQYF.

The table lists this clone with a count of one. The rearrangement joins TRBV5-6 to TRBJ2-1; 8 nucleotides line up with TRBD2. From germline, CDR1 is SGHDT and CDR2 YYEEEE. The junction had 15 bases not matched to a gene; V was cut back by 4 bases and J by 3 bases. The CDR3 spans 18 residues. CDR3 region: CASSPLWGLSGSYNEQFF. Written as DNA, the CDR3 is TGTGCCAGCAGCCCCCTATGGGGTCTCAGCGGGAGCTACAATGAGCAGTTCTTC. The variable domain in full, with the rest retrieved from reference TRBV5-6 and TRBJ2-1, is DAGVTQSPTHLIKTRGQQVTLRCSPKSGHDTVSWYQQALGQGPQFIFQYYEEEERQRGNFPDRFSGHQFPNYSSELNVNALLLGDSALYLCASSPLWGLSGSYNEQFFGPGTRLTVL.

The chain combines TRBV6-5 with TRBJ2-5, with 7 nucleotides matching TRBD1. The CDR3 has 13 residues. Germline V gene data show CDR1 as MNHEY and CDR2 as SVGAGI. V shed 5 bases, J shed 2 bases, and the junction held 2 bases outside the gene matches. The CDR3 sequence: CASSPGQQETQYF. The CDR3 DNA follows: TGTGCCAGCAGTCCGGGACAGCAAGAGACCCAGTACTTC.

This clone appeared once. This chain links TRBV19 with TRBJ1-2, with a weak D call TRBD1 (5 bases). CDR3 length: 12 residues. Between the trimmed V and J ends, which lost 5 bases and 4 bases, there was a span of 8 bases. In germline, CDR1 is LNHDA, CDR2 SQIVND (reference sequence). CDR3 nucleotide sequence: TGTGCCAGTAGTTTACAGGCCTATGGCTACACCTTC. Translation gives CASSLQAYGYTF.